At least ten counts were recorded for the clone carrying this T cell receptor (beta chain). Its target is not known. One entry per CDR3 protein, called by TCRdb with MiXCR from the 5' RACE reads. The table records fewer than 50,000 distinct CDR3 sequences, less than 9.5% of them present only once. The sample is drawn from a study of T-cell memory formation after mild COVID-19. Study background: Across donors, TCR clusters were largely donor specific.

Germline-derived CDR1 and CDR2 are DFQATT and SNEGSKA (reference sequence). There are 15 residues in the CDR3. The V end was cut by 0 bases, the J end by 6 bases, with 14 bases between. Overall study results and limits: Pre-infection memory carried some responding clones, suggesting that cross-reactive memory joined.

This sequence originates from an adult woman who had mild COVID-19 (a few samples of this study predate the infection). Cell type and time point are not known. Sequencing input: PBMCs or a T cell subset sorted from them (not recorded which). The chain couples TRBV20-1 to TRBJ2-2; TRBD2 might be the D (5 bases). Written as DNA, the CDR3 is TGCAGTGCTAGAGATGCGACACGGGGAGCCGGGGAGCTGTTTTTT. It translates to CSARDATRGAGELFF.